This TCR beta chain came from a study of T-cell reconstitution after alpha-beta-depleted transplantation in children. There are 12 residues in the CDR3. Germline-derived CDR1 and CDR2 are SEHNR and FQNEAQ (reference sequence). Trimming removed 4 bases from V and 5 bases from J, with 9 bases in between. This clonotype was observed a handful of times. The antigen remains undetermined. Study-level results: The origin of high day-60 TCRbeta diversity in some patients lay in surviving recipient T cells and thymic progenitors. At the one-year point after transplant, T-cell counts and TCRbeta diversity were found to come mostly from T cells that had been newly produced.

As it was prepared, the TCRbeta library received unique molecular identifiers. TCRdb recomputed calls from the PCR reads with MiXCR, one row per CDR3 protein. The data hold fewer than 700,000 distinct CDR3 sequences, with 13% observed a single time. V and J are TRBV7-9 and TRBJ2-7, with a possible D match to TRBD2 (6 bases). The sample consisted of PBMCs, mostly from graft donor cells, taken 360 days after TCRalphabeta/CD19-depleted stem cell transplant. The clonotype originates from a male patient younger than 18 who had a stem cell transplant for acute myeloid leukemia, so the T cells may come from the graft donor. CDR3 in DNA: TGTGCCAGCAGCTCACTAGCCCACGAGCAGTACTTC. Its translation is CASSSLAHEQYF.